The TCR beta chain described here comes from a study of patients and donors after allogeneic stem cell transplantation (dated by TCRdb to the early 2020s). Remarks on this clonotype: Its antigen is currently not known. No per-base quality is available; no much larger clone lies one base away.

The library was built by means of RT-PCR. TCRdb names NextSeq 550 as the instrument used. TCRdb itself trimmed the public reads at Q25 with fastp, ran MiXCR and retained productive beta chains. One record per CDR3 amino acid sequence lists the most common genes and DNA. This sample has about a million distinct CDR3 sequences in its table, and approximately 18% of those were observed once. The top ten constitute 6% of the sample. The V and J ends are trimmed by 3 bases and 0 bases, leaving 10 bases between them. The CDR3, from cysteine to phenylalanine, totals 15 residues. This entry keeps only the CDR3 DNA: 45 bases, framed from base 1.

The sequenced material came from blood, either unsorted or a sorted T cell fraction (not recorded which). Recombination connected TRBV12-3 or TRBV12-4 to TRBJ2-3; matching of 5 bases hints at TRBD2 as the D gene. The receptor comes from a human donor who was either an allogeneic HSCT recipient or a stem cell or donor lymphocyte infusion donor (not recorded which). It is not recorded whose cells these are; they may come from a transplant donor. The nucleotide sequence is TGTGCCAGCAGTTTTAGTAGCGAAAGCACAGATACGCAGTATTTT. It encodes CASSFSSESTDTQYF.